A single sample is the source of the 7 T cell receptor beta chains below, sequenced in a study of cytomegalovirus exposure and HLA in healthy donors. Vbeta (60) and Jbeta (13) primers were used in the PCR. The table came from immunoSEQ multiplex PCR; TCRdb's copy has only in-frame clones and leaves some out. The sample data list 45,000 to 60,000 clones. Sequenced input: PBMCs. The source of these receptors is a male donor in good health and CMV-seronegative.

The rearrangement uses TRBV6-5 and TRBJ2-1, with 8 bases identical to TRBD2. CDR1 and CDR2 (germline): MNHEY, SVGAGI. The CDR3 is made up of 15 amino acids. Unmatched junction bases numbered 6, after V lost 6 bases and J lost 2 bases. CDR3 sequence: CASRILAETYNEQFF. The CDR3 bases are TGTGCCAGCAGGATACTAGCGGAAACCTACAATGAGCAGTTCTTC.

This CDR3 reads CASSKVGRKGYTF. In nucleotides, the CDR3 is TGTGCCAGCAGCAAGGTGGGGCGGAAAGGCTACACCTTC. The chain is built from TRBV21-1 and TRBJ1-2; the table's D gene call, TRBD1, was not cross checked with the DNA. TRBV21-1 is recorded as a pseudogene. The CDR3 consists of 13 residues.

This chain joins TRBV6-5 and TRBJ2-7; D possibly corresponds to TRBD1 (8 bases). Deletions cut 4 bases from V and 3 bases from J, with 19 bases between. CDR1 and CDR2 from the germline V gene are MNHEY and SVGAGI. The CDR3 extends over 16 amino acids. The CDR3, as DNA: TGTGCCAGCAGTTCCCCCCGACAGGGGAGGGTCTACGAGCAGTACTTC. It codes for CASSSPRQGRVYEQYF.

The gene calls are TRBV29-1 and TRBJ1-2; no firm D call. Germline-derived CDR1 and CDR2 are SQVTM and ANQGSEA. This CDR3 is built from 14 residues. The ends were cut back, 0 bases at V and 2 bases at J, with 10 bases in the middle. The CDR3 nucleotides read TGCAGCGTTGAAGATCTAGCTTTCAACTATGGCTACACCTTC. This encodes CSVEDLAFNYGYTF.

This chain links TRBV7-9 with TRBJ2-1; 7 nucleotides line up with TRBD1. The V segment lost 3 bases and the J segment 4 bases; nucleotides outside the gene matches: 3. Looked up from germline, CDR1 is SEHNR and CDR2 is FQNEAQ (reference sequence). The CDR3 consists of 14 residues. CDR3 bases: TGTGCCAGCAGCTTGGACAGGACATACAATGAGCAGTTCTTC. Residues: CASSLDRTYNEQFF.

The rearrangement links TRBV13 to TRBJ1-1; TRBD1 aligns across 9 bases. Per germline, CDR1 PRHDT and CDR2 FYEKMQ (reference sequence). After removal of 0 bases from V and 5 bases from J, the junction contained 4 bases not matched to a gene. This CDR3 comprises 15 residues. The CDR3 is CASSLGRDRVTEAFF. CDR3 coding DNA: TGTGCCAGCAGCTTAGGCCGGGACAGGGTTACTGAAGCTTTCTTT.

The chain joins TRBV7-3 to TRBJ2-5, with TRBD1 matching 10 bases. The germline V gene encodes CDR1 SGHTA and CDR2 FQGTGA. V was clipped by 5 bases and J by 5 bases; unmatched bases: 2. The CDR3 totals 13 residues. Here the CDR3 DNA reads TGTGCCAGCAGCCAGACAGGGGGCGAGACCCAGTACTTC. Residues: CASSQTGGETQYF.